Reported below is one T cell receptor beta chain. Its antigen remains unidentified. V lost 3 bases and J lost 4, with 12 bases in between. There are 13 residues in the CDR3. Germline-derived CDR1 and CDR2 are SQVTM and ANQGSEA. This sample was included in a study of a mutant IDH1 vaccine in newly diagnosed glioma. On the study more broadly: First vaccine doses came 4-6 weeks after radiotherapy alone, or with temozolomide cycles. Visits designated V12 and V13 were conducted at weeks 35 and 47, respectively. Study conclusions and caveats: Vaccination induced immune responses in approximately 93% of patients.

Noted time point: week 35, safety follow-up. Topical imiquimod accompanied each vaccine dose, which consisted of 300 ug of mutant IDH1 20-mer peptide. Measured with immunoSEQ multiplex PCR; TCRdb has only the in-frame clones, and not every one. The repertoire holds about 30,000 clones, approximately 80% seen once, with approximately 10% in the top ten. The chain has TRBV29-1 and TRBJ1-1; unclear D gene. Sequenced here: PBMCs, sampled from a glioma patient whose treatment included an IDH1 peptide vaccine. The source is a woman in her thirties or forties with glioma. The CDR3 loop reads CSVDGQERTEAFF. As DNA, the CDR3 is TGCAGCGTTGACGGGCAAGAGCGCACTGAAGCTTTCTTT.